The 10 T cell receptor beta chains below were found in one sample sequenced in a study of human T cells and chemical hapten exposure. TCRdb reprocessed the RACE reads with MiXCR, giving one entry per CDR3 protein. The repertoire includes a few hundred thousand distinct CDR3 sequences, 7% to 10% of them detected once, and about 2.5% sits in the top ten. Time point reported: pre-sensitization, week 0. As for treatment: therapeutic diphenylcyclopropenone sensitization with weekly scalp DPC. This sample comprised whole blood, obtained in connection with sensitization to the hapten diphenylcyclopropenone (DPC). The receptors shown here come from a woman in her thirties or forties with alopecia areata. Some clones in this sample may be carry-over from other donors' samples.

This clonotype was detected ten times or more. The chain carries TRBV6-2 or TRBV6-3 and TRBJ1-5; 7 positions agree with TRBD1. There are 16 residues in the CDR3. The V segment lost 2 bases and the J segment 4 bases; nucleotides outside the gene matches: 8. In germline, CDR1 is MNHEY, CDR2 SVGEGT. CDR3 residues: CASSYPLYRGNQPQHF. CDR3 coding DNA: TGTGCCAGCAGTTACCCCCTTTACAGGGGTAATCAGCCCCAGCATTTT.

This clonotype has a handful of counts. This chain uses TRBV4-3 with TRBJ2-2, with TRBD2 identical over 7 bases. The CDR3 consists of 16 residues. J gave up 0 bases and V 1 base, and 2 bases lay outside the gene matches. The germline V gene has CDR1 LGHNA and CDR2 YSLEER. This CDR3 reads CASSQAGGSNTGELFF. Written as DNA, the CDR3 is TGCGCCAGCAGCCAAGCGGGGGGATCGAACACCGGGGAGCTGTTTTTT.

This clonotype has ten or more counts. The CDR3 reads CASSLGPSSGYTF. The CDR3 bases are TGTGCCAGCAGCTTGGGTCCGTCTAGTGGCTACACCTTC. The chain links TRBV7-2 to TRBJ1-2; D is ambiguous. Per the germline V gene, CDR1 is SGHTA and CDR2 is FQGNSA. The CDR3 runs 13 residues. Trimming removed 3 bases at V and 7 bases at J, with 12 bases between.

This sequence joins TRBV9 and TRBJ1-2, with no clear D. The CDR3 consists of 13 residues. V was clipped by 3 bases and J by 8 bases, with 14 bases between them. Germline loops: CDR1 SGDLS, CDR2 YYNGEE. The CDR3 reads CASSDSDKKGYTF. The CDR3 coding sequence is TGTGCCAGCAGCGACTCCGACAAGAAGGGCTACACCTTC.

This clonotype was observed at least ten times. This chain uses TRBV14 with TRBJ2-5; D unclear. The CDR3 covers 15 residues. CDR1 and CDR2 from the germline V gene are SGHDN and FVKESK. Trimming stripped 0 bases from V and 2 bases from J, with 10 bases between. CDR3 residues: CASSQDLHRQETQYF. The CDR3 DNA follows: TGTGCCAGCAGCCAAGATCTGCACAGACAAGAGACCCAGTACTTC.

The chain uses TRBV2 and TRBJ2-2, with TRBD2 as a possible D gene (6 bases). Germline V gene lookup returns CDR1 SNHLY and CDR2 FYNNEI. V was shortened by 6 bases and J by 5 bases, with 13 bases between the two germline ends. CDR3 size: 14 residues. CDR3: CASRSGSWTGELFF. As DNA, the CDR3 is TGTGCCAGCAGATCCGGGAGTTGGACCGGGGAGCTGTTTTTT.

There are a few counts of this clonotype. The chain carries TRBV27 and TRBJ2-7, with TRBD2 matching 11 bases. Germline assignment: CDR1 MNHEY and CDR2 SMNVEV (reference sequence). The junction had 3 bases not matched to a gene; V was cut back by 2 bases and J by 3 bases. The CDR3 is made up of 15 amino acids. The CDR3 sequence: CASSLVAGGVYEQYF. Written as DNA, the CDR3 is TGTGCCAGCAGTTTAGTAGCGGGAGGGGTCTACGAGCAGTACTTC.

The chain links TRBV28 to TRBJ1-4; weak D call: TRBD1 (5 bases). V was cut by 4 bases and J by 6 bases, with 18 bases left in between. Germline V lookup: CDR1 MDHEN, CDR2 SYDVKM. CDR3 size: 16 residues. CDR3 residues: CASSYPARVWDEKLFF. The CDR3 nucleotides read TGTGCCAGCAGTTACCCTGCCAGGGTATGGGATGAAAAACTGTTTTTT.

This clonotype has more than one count but fewer than ten. The chain links TRBV20-1 to TRBJ2-3, with D possibly TRBD2 on 5 matching bases. From germline, CDR1 is DFQATT and CDR2 SNEGSKA (reference sequence). The CDR3 contains 15 residues. V was shortened by 0 bases and J by 0 bases, with 10 bases between the two germline ends. The CDR3 DNA reads as TGCAGTGCTAGAGATGCGGGCTCTAGCACAGATACGCAGTATTTT. It encodes CSARDAGSSTDTQYF.

In its sample, this clonotype was seen a few times. The chain employs TRBV5-1 and TRBJ2-5; 9 bases are shared with TRBD2. CDR1 is SGHRS and CDR2 is YFSETQ in the germline V gene. After removal of 6 bases from V and 5 bases from J, the junction contained 8 bases not matched to a gene. CDR3 size: 14 residues. CDR3 amino acids: CASKRGAGLETQYF. The CDR3 coding sequence is TGCGCCAGCAAGCGGGGGGCAGGGCTGGAGACCCAGTACTTC.